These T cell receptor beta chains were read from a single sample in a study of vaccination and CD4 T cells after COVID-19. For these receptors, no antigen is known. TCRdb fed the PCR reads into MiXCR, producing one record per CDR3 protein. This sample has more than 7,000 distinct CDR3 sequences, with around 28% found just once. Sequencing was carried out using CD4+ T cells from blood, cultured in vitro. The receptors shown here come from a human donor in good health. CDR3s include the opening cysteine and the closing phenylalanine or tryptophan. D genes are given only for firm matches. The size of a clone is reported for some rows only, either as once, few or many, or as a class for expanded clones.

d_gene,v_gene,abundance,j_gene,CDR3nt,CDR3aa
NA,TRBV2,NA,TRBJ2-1,TGTGCCAGCAGGCCCTATGAGACCGGAACCCCCCGATCGTACAATGAGCAGTTCTTC,CASRPYETGTPRSYNEQFF
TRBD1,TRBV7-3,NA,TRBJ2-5,TGTGCCAGCAGCTTACGACAGGGGGCGGGAGAGACCCAGTACTTC,CASSLRQGAGETQYF
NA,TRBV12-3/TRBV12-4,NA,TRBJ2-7,TGTGCCAGCAGTTTAGGGTTTGGATCCGAGCAGTACTTC,CASSLGFGSEQYF
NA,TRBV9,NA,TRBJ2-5,TGTGCCAGCAGCGTAGACCAGCAGGGGACCCAGTACTTC,CASSVDQQGTQYF
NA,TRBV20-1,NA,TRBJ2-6,TGCAGTGCTAGGGGGTTTGGAGAACAGGGACTTTTAGGTGGGGCCAACGTCCTGACTTTC,CSARGFGEQGLLGGANVLTF
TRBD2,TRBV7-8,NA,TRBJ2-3,TGTGCCAGCGGCCATAGCAGTGGGGAGGGGAGTACGCAGTATTTT,CASGHSSGEGSTQYF
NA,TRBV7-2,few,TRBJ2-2,TGTGCCAGCAGCTCACAGGGTCCCGGCACCGGGGAGCTGTTTTTT,CASSSQGPGTGELFF
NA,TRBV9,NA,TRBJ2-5,TGTGCCAGCAGCGTAGCTGCAGGGTGGGGAGAGACCCAGTACTTC,CASSVAAGWGETQYF
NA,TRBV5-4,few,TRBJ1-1,TGTGCCAGCAGCTTGGGGCGGGCGAACACTGAAGCTTTCTTT,CASSLGRANTEAFF
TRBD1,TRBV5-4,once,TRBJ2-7,TGTGCCAGCAGCTCGGCTGCCGGGACAGGGGGCTACGAGCAGTACTTC,CASSSAAGTGGYEQYF
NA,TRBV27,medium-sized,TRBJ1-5,TGTGCCAGCAGTCCCCACGGGAGGGGGGGACGCAATCAGCCCCAGCATTTT,CASSPHGRGGRNQPQHF
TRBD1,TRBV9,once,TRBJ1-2,TGTGCCAGCAGCGTAGGAGTCGCCGGGACAGGGCAAGGAGCTAACTATGGCTACACCTTC,CASSVGVAGTGQGANYGYTF
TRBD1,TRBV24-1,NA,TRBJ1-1,TGTGCCACCAGTGACCGCAGGGGGGGGCACACTGAAGCTTTCTTT,CATSDRRGGHTEAFF
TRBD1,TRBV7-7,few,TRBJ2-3,TGTGCTAGCAGCCCACCGGGACAGGGGGCACCAGATACGCAGTATTTT,CASSPPGQGAPDTQYF
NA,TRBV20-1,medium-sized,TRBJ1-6,TGCAGTGCTAGGGGACCTGGGACGGATAATTCACCCCTCCACTTT,CSARGPGTDNSPLHF
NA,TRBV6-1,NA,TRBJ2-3,TGTGCCAGCAGCTTCCGGGGACGCACAGATACGCAGTATTTT,CASSFRGRTDTQYF
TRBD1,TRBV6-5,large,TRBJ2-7,TGTGCCAGCAGTTACCCGGGACCGGGACAGGGGGCCTACGAGCAGTACTTC,CASSYPGPGQGAYEQYF
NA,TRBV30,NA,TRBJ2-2,TGTGCCTGGAGGGGGAAGAACACCGGGGAGCTGTTTTTT,CAWRGKNTGELFF
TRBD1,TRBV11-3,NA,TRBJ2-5,TGTGCCAGCAGCGAGGCAGGGGGAAAAGAGACCCAGTACTTC,CASSEAGGKETQYF
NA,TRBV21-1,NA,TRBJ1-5,TGTGCCAGCAGCAAAATCCCCTGCCCGACCACACCCCAGCATTTT,CASSKIPCPTTPQHF
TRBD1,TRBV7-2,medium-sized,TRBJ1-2,TGTGCCAGCAGCTTAGGGGGTCGGGACAGGATCTATGGCTACACCTTC,CASSLGGRDRIYGYTF
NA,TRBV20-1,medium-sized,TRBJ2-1,TGCAGTGCCGAGGGGGGCGATGAGCAGTTCTTC,CSAEGGDEQFF
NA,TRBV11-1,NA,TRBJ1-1,TGTGCCAGCAGCCCGGCGGGCACTGAAGCTTTCTTT,CASSPAGTEAFF
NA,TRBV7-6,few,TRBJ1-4,TGTGCCAGCAGCTTCCGGCAGGGCACTAATGAAAAACTGTTTTTT,CASSFRQGTNEKLFF
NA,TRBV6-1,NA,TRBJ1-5,TGTGCCAGCAGTCCTCGCCTGGCACGAGCCGTTAGCAATCAGCCCCAGCATTTT,CASSPRLARAVSNQPQHF
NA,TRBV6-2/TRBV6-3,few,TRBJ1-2,TGTGCCAGCAGTCCAGCGATGTCTCGCTATGGCTACACCTTC,CASSPAMSRYGYTF
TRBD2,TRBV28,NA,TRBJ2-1,TGTGCCAGCAGTCGGGCGGGAGGGGCCTACAATGAGCAGTTCTTC,CASSRAGGAYNEQFF
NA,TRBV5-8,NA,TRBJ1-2,TGTGCCAGCAGCTTGGGGTCGGCATACTATGGCTACACCTTC,CASSLGSAYYGYTF
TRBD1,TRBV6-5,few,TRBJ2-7,TGTGCCAGCAGTTCCCAGCCACAGGGGACATACGAGCAGTACTTC,CASSSQPQGTYEQYF
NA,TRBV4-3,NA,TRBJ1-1,TGCGCCAGCAGCCCGGGCCTACTAGATCCCCACACTGAAGCTTTCTTT,CASSPGLLDPHTEAFF
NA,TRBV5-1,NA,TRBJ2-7,TGCGCCAGCAGCTTGAGGGATCCCTCCGGCGAGCAGTACTTC,CASSLRDPSGEQYF
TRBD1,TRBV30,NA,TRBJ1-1,TGTGCCTGGAGATCCAGGGGGCGCGGGGGCACTGAAGCTTTCTTT,CAWRSRGRGGTEAFF
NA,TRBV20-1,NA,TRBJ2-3,TGCAGTGCTAGAGATCACCGCGGGGATAGCACAGATACGCAGTATTTT,CSARDHRGDSTDTQYF
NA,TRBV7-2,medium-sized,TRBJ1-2,TGTGCCAGCAGCTCCGACCTCAGGGTAATGGCCTATGGCTACACCTTC,CASSSDLRVMAYGYTF
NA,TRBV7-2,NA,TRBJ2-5,TGTGCCAGCAGCCCCCGTAGCGGCCCGGAGACCCAGTACTTC,CASSPRSGPETQYF
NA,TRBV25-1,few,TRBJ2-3,TGTGCCAGCAGTTCAGGACCGACGTACACAGATACGCAGTATTTT,CASSSGPTYTDTQYF
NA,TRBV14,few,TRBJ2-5,TGTGCCAGCAGCCTTAATACCGGGATTCAGGAGACCCAGTACTTC,CASSLNTGIQETQYF
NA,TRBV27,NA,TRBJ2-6,TGTGCCAGCAGTTTTCAGGCAGGGCCTGGGGCCAACGTCCTGACTTTC,CASSFQAGPGANVLTF
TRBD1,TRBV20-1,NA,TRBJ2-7,TGCAGTGCTACAGGACAGGGCCCGAGCGAAGAGCAGTACTTC,CSATGQGPSEEQYF
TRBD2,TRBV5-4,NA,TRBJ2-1,TGTGCCAGCAGCTTGGGGGGACTAGCGGGATTGAATGAGCAGTTCTTC,CASSLGGLAGLNEQFF
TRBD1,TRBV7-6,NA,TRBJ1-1,TGTGCCAGCAGCTTAGGTTACAGGGGGTTGAACACTGAAGCTTTCTTT,CASSLGYRGLNTEAFF
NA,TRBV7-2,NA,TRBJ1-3,TGTGCCAGCAGCCTTTATCAGGTCAGCTCTGGAGACACCATATATTTT,CASSLYQVSSGDTIYF
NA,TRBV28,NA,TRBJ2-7,TGTGCCAGCAGTTCTCGACAGGCATACTCCTACGAGCAGTACTTC,CASSSRQAYSYEQYF